Listed here are 5 T cell receptor beta chains from one sample, sequenced in a study of blood T cells in healthy people across ages. It was with a sample-barcoded 5' primer and a J-beta primer mix that a second PCR of roughly 6 to 12 cycles was run. MiXCR, applied by TCRdb to the 5' RACE reads, yields one record per CDR3 protein. The sample lists 1.5 million to 2 million distinct CDR3 sequences; less than 50% were seen once. Input material: blood. These receptors all come from a woman in her 40s in good health.

This clonotype was counted only a few times. The gene calls are TRBV28 and TRBJ1-2; D possibly corresponds to TRBD1 (6 bases). CDR3 length: 15 residues. Trimming pared 5 bases from V and 8 bases from J, leaving 21 bases between. Per the germline V gene, CDR1 is MDHEN and CDR2 is SYDVKM. The CDR3 region is CASSIIGGELGGYTF. The CDR3 region has the DNA TGTGCCAGCAGTATTATAGGGGGGGAACTGGGCGGCTACACCTTC.

The chain employs TRBV29-1 and TRBJ1-1; D uncertain. The CDR3 is 14 amino acids. V lost 5 bases, J lost 0 bases, and 13 bases lay in between. CDR1 and CDR2 (germline): SQVTM, ANQGSEA. CDR3 sequence (DNA): TGCAGCGTTTTCCCGGCAGGAGTGAACACTGAAGCTTTCTTT. Amino acid sequence: CSVFPAGVNTEAFF. The complete variable domain, with remaining parts taken from reference TRBV29-1 and TRBJ1-1, reads SAVISQKPSRDICQRGTSLTIQCQVDSQVTMMFWYRQQPGQSLTLIATANQGSEATYESGFVIDKFPISRPNLTFSTLTVSNMSPEDSSIYLCSVFPAGVNTEAFFGQGTRLTVV.

The chain's CDR3 is CATSTRRGGTDIQYF. CDR3 bases: TGTGCCACCAGCACTAGGCGGGGGGGCACGGACATTCAGTACTTC. This chain connects TRBV15 to TRBJ2-4, with TRBD2 matching 9 bases. Germline lookup yields CDR1 LNHNV and CDR2 YYDKDF (reference sequence). This CDR3 has 15 residues. V was pared by 4 bases and J by 8 bases, with 9 bases of the junction left unmatched.

The chain has TRBV18 and TRBJ2-3; 8 nucleotides match TRBD1. The V gene's germline CDR1 is KGHSH and CDR2 LQKENI. The ends lost 4 bases at V and 6 bases at J; junction bases unmatched: 9. The CDR3 loop spans 15 amino acids. The CDR3 DNA reads as TGTGCCAGCTCACGAGTGGGACAGGCGTCGGATACGCAGTATTTT. It translates to CASSRVGQASDTQYF.

The V call is TRBV27, the J call TRBJ2-7; 8 nucleotides align to TRBD1. CDR1 MNHEY and CDR2 SMNVEV come from the germline V gene (reference sequence). Unmatched junction bases numbered 17, after V lost 6 bases and J lost 1 base. The CDR3 has 18 residues. The CDR3 nucleotides read TGTGCCAGCAGAGGCAGGGGGCAAACCAGATCCAATTCCTACGAGCAGTACTTC. Residues: CASRGRGQTRSNSYEQYF.